This is a list of T cell receptor beta chains from one sample in a study of cytomegalovirus exposure and HLA in healthy donors. The method was immunoSEQ multiplex PCR; TCRdb's version includes in-frame clones alone and lacks a portion of them. The repertoire holds 55,000 or so clones, with roughly 82% as singletons. Sequenced sample: PBMCs. The receptors stem from a young man in good health and CMV-seronegative. CDR3s include the opening cysteine and the closing phenylalanine or tryptophan. Each record gives: clone size, V gene, CDR3 protein. A row's size may be missing; if present it is once, few, many or a size class.

>.|TRBV2
CASRPLRQGSYGYTF
>.|TRBV19
CASSGRGGETQYF
>few|TRBV5-6
CASSLFQGPRLATNEKLFF
>.|TRBV7-9
CASSFWGTGVNEKLFF
>once|TRBV18
CASSQPGSSYNSPLHF
>.|TRBV25-1
CASSGLARTGELFF
>.|TRBV25-1
CASSEQGEGNTIYF
>.|TRBV7-2
CASSPIQGIGTDTQYF
>.|TRBV5-1
CASGRPQETQYF
>.|TRBV27
CATSNNLRSYTF
>.|TRBV29-1
CSVGRGGKETQYF
>.|TRBV19
CASSREESEQYF
>.|TRBV18
CASSPLGQFYNEQFF
>.|TRBV7-2
CASSPDSSRPQHF
>few|TRBV28
CASSPGQLDTEAFF
>.|TRBV30
CAWSAGLEQYF
>once|TRBV28
CASSSLLDGYTF
>.|TRBV7-2
CASSTWASLQETQYF
>.|TRBV28
CASKRTGSGQPQHF
>.|TRBV19
CASSNRGSQPQHF
>.|TRBV7-2
CASSLQGGDEQFF
>few|TRBV2
CANSGVGNTEAFF
>.|TRBV7-8
CASSSAGTGLDEQYF
>.|TRBV7-2
CASSLLGGGDTQYF
>.|TRBV5-1
CASSFGAGANVLTF
>.|TRBV7-3
CASSLTGAGGGVDTQYF
>once|TRBV19
CASSIAPIQGYSYNEQFF
>.|TRBV13
CASSPWTGKVNGYTF
>few|TRBV4-1
CASSQDQAIENTEAFF
>.|TRBV7-2
CASSPQSGLSTDTQYF
>.|TRBV18
CASSPKTYRGLKNTEAFF
>.|TRBV30
CAWSGWDSPLNTEAFF
>.|TRBV11-3
CASSLSGGSYNEQFF
>.|TRBV29-1
CSVEGQARTEAFF
>.|TRBV5-4
CASSRTEQETQYF
>.|TRBV7-9
CASSPSGSSYNEQFF
>.|TRBV10-1
CASSDRGQPEAFF
>.|TRBV4-1
CASSQDRASGGAQETQYF
>.|TRBV7-2
CASSLRSNRAAEAFF
>.|TRBV7-2
CASSAVTGGNYGYTF
>.|TRBV27
CASRGQGGTEAFF
>.|TRBV6-1
CASSDPTSLTGGYVYTF
>.|TRBV10-2
CAIGTGNQPQHF